Listed below are T cell receptor beta chains from one sample, sequenced in a study of cytomegalovirus exposure and HLA in healthy donors. The table came from immunoSEQ multiplex PCR; TCRdb's copy has only in-frame clones and leaves some out. This table has roughly 190,000 clones, 65% to 85% appearing once. Sequenced input: PBMCs. Every receptor here comes from a woman aged 18 to 35 in good health and CMV-seronegative. Each CDR3 is given with its conserved first and last residue. The D gene is left open where the match is weak. Clone size is stated in some rows and not others, as once, few, many or a class when expanded.

size	V	D	J	DNA	CDR3
NA	TRBV5-1	NA	TRBJ2-1	TGCGCCAGCAGCCGCCAGACTGACAGGTACAATGAGCAGTTCTTC	CASSRQTDRYNEQFF
NA	TRBV6-5	NA	TRBJ2-7	TGTGCCAGCAGTTACTCGGGGCAGGTTCGGAACGAGCAGTACTTC	CASSYSGQVRNEQYF
NA	TRBV21-1	NA	TRBJ2-7	TGTGCCAGCAGCCCCTGGCGGGGACGCTCCTACGAGCAGTACTTC	CASSPWRGRSYEQYF
NA	TRBV4-3	TRBD2	TRBJ2-2	TGCGCCAGCAGCCAAGCCCCAGGGAGGGCCGGGGAGCTGTTTTTT	CASSQAPGRAGELFF
NA	TRBV4-1	TRBD2	TRBJ2-5	TGCGCCAGCAGCCAAGCCCCTCTAGCGGCCGAGGAGACCCAGTACTTC	CASSQAPLAAEETQYF
NA	TRBV9	TRBD1	TRBJ1-1	TGTGCCAGCAGCGTATCGACAGGGGCTGAAGCTTTCTTT	CASSVSTGAEAFF
NA	TRBV7-9	NA	TRBJ1-5	TGTTCCAGCAGCCTGACTAATAGCAATCAGCCCCAGCATTTT	CSSSLTNSNQPQHF
NA	TRBV7-2	TRBD1	TRBJ1-2	TGTGCCAGCAGCTTTACGGGACAGGGGGCTAACTATGGCTACACCTTC	CASSFTGQGANYGYTF
NA	TRBV6-4	NA	TRBJ2-3	TGTGCCAGCAGTGACTGGGAGACAACAAGCATTCTTGGTAGCACAGATACGCAGTATTTT	CASSDWETTSILGSTDTQYF
NA	TRBV4-1	NA	TRBJ1-5	TGCGCCAGCAGCCACAGGGTGGATCAGCCCCAGCATTTT	CASSHRVDQPQHF
NA	TRBV7-2	TRBD1	TRBJ1-5	TGTGCCAGCAGCTCAGGGGGGAGCAATCAGCCCCAGCATTTT	CASSSGGSNQPQHF
NA	TRBV14	NA	TRBJ2-7	TGTGCCAGCAGCCAAGTTGCCGGCTCCTACGAGCAGTACTTC	CASSQVAGSYEQYF
NA	TRBV7-3	NA	TRBJ1-2	TGTGCCAGCAGTCGCGACAGCGACCATGGCTACACCTTC	CASSRDSDHGYTF
NA	TRBV30	NA	TRBJ2-7	TGTGCCTGGATTGGCAGAGCGAACTACGAGCAGTACTTC	CAWIGRANYEQYF
NA	TRBV19	TRBD1	TRBJ2-1	TGTGCCAGTAGTATAGGGACAGGGGATGGCAATGAGCAGTTCTTC	CASSIGTGDGNEQFF
NA	TRBV5-1	TRBD2	TRBJ2-3	TGCGCCAGCAGCTATGTTACTAGCGGGGGGTCAGATACGCAGTATTTT	CASSYVTSGGSDTQYF
NA	TRBV5-1	NA	TRBJ1-4	TGCGCCAGCAGCAGGGGTACAACTAATGAAAAACTGTTTTTT	CASSRGTTNEKLFF
NA	TRBV19	NA	TRBJ2-1	TGTGCCAGTAGTATTCGTGGCGGAGTCTACAATGAGCAGTTCTTC	CASSIRGGVYNEQFF
once	TRBV9	TRBD2	TRBJ2-2	TGTGCCAGCAGCGACCCTAGCGGAGCGAACACCGGGGAGCTGTTTTTT	CASSDPSGANTGELFF
NA	TRBV28	NA	TRBJ1-5	TGTGCCAGCAGTTGGCCCGAGCCCCAGCATTTT	CASSWPEPQHF
once	TRBV7-3	NA	TRBJ2-5	TGTGCCAGCAGCCGGGGGGCCCAAGAGACCCAGTACTTC	CASSRGAQETQYF
NA	TRBV2	NA	TRBJ1-6	TGTGCCAGCGGGGCGGTTAGGGGCCCCAATTCACCCCTCCACTTT	CASGAVRGPNSPLHF
NA	TRBV7-9	NA	TRBJ2-7	TGTGCCAGCAGCTCCCCGGCAGGGGGGAACGAGCAGTACTTC	CASSSPAGGNEQYF
NA	TRBV7-9	NA	TRBJ1-1	TGTGCCAGCAGCTTAGTGGCAGGGTTAATGACTGAAGCTTTCTTT	CASSLVAGLMTEAFF
NA	TRBV5-1	NA	TRBJ2-2	TGCGCCAGCAGCGAGACATCGGGACTGCTTGCCACCGGGGAGCTGTTTTTT	CASSETSGLLATGELFF
NA	TRBV25-1	TRBD2	TRBJ2-7	TGTGCCATGCATAGGACTAGCGGGTTATACGAGCAGTACTTC	CAMHRTSGLYEQYF